A single sample gave rise to the 29 T cell receptor beta chains below, sequenced in a study of regulatory T cells in long-lasting Graves disease. Time point defined: persistent/refractory GD, antithyroid drugs over 5 years with positive TRAb. PBMC-extracted RNA yielded the TCR library. The TCR beta library used iRepertoire HTBI primers with Arm-PCR amplification of CDR3. MiXCR, run by TCRdb on the multiplex PCR reads, gives a single entry per CDR3 protein. Of around 400,000 distinct CDR3 sequences listed, 21% are singletons. The sample was peripheral blood mononuclear cells (PBMCs), taken when the disease was refractory, from a patient treated with antithyroid drugs. Every receptor here comes from a female donor with Graves disease.

This clonotype was detected many times. V usage is TRBV28 and J usage is TRBJ1-1; D gene unclear. In germline, CDR1 is MDHEN, CDR2 SYDVKM. Trimming shortened V by 0 bases and J by 4 bases, and 12 bases separated the two germline ends. The CDR3 contains 15 residues. The chain's CDR3 is CASSLWDPRGTEAFF. The CDR3, as DNA: TGTGCCAGCAGTTTATGGGACCCGCGAGGCACTGAAGCTTTCTTT.

A single count supports this clonotype. A much larger clone lies a single base off, so this may be a read error. The chain couples TRBV27 to TRBJ1-1; possibly TRBD1 for D (6 bases). CDR1 is MNHEY, CDR2 SMNVEV, per germline (reference sequence). The CDR3 is 15 residues long. Trimming pared 5 bases from V and 1 base from J, leaving 14 bases between. The CDR3 DNA follows: TGTGCCAGCAGTAACCTTGGACAGACGAACACTGAAGCTTTCTTT. Translation: CASSNLGQTNTEAFF.

Details on this clonotype: This may be a read error, as it is one base from a much larger clone. The chain joins TRBV15 to TRBJ1-5; D gene unclear. Germline lookup yields CDR1 LNHNV and CDR2 YYDKDF (reference sequence). The CDR3 spans 16 residues. The CDR3, as DNA: TGTGCCACCGGCAGGACTCAGGCCGTGGGTAATCAGCCCCAGCATTTT. Amino acids: CATGRTQAVGNQPQHF.

In its sample, this clonotype was seen many times. The chain recombines TRBV27 with TRBJ2-2, with TRBD2 matching 10 bases. Germline V CDR1 and CDR2: MNHEY, SMNVEV (reference sequence). The CDR3 extends over 15 amino acids. Trimming took 6 bases from V and 3 from J; bases not matched to a gene: 4. CDR3 loop: CASSGLADYTGELFF. The CDR3 DNA reads TGTGCCAGCAGCGGACTAGCGGATTACACCGGGGAGCTGTTTTTT.

There are a few counts of this clonotype. This rearrangement joins TRBV5-1 to TRBJ1-2; no firm D call. In germline, CDR1 is SGHRS, CDR2 YFSETQ. Deletions cut 4 bases from V and 8 bases from J, with 12 bases between. The CDR3 contains 12 residues. The CDR3 protein is CASSMDVRGYTF. CDR3 coding DNA: TGCGCCAGCAGCATGGACGTTAGGGGCTACACCTTC.

In this sample, this clonotype turned up many times. The chain has TRBV7-2 and TRBJ1-1; 7 bases fit TRBD1. The CDR3 has 15 residues. CDR1 is SGHTA and CDR2 is FQGNSA in the germline V gene. V lost 2 bases to trimming and J lost 6 bases; unmatched junction nucleotides: 9. The CDR3 region is CASSLHRGGDAEAFF. CDR3 sequence (DNA): TGTGCCAGCAGCTTACACAGGGGCGGGGACGCTGAAGCTTTCTTT.

This clonotype was seen many times. The rearrangement links TRBV11-1 to TRBJ2-6; unclear D gene. CDR3 size: 14 residues. Trimming shortened V by 3 bases and J by 3 bases, and 6 bases separated the two germline ends. Germline V gene data show CDR1 as SGHAT and CDR2 as FQDESV (reference sequence). The CDR3 spells CASSLVGGANVLTF. The CDR3 DNA follows: TGTGCCAGCAGCTTGGTAGGTGGGGCCAACGTCCTGACTTTC.

This clonotype was counted many times. This chain connects TRBV28 to TRBJ1-1; no firm D call. Germline lookup yields CDR1 MDHEN and CDR2 SYDVKM. V was clipped by 1 base and J by 0 bases, with 6 bases between them. This CDR3 spans 14 amino acids. The CDR3 is CASSLLQMNTEAFF. The CDR3, as DNA: TGTGCCAGCAGTTTATTACAGATGAACACTGAAGCTTTCTTT. The full variable domain, with the rest looked up from reference TRBV28 and TRBJ1-1, is DVKVTQSSRYLVKRTGEKVFLECVQDMDHENMFWYRQDPGLGLRLIYFSYDVKMKEKGDIPEGYSVSREKKERFSLILESASTNQTSMYLCASSLLQMNTEAFFGQGTRLTVV.

This clonotype occurred many times. The V and J genes are TRBV12-3 or TRBV12-4 and TRBJ2-2; D not resolved. This CDR3 comprises 14 residues. Between the trimmed V and J ends, which lost 10 bases and 6 bases, there was a span of 18 bases. The CDR3 here is CATEPFEGSGELFF. In nucleotides, the CDR3 is TGTGCCACCGAACCTTTCGAAGGGTCCGGGGAGCTGTTTTTT.

This clonotype was counted at least ten times. The chain combines TRBV28 with TRBJ1-1; D not resolved. The V gene lost 4 bases and the J gene lost 2 bases, with 14 bases spanning the gap. This CDR3 is 15 amino acids long. CDR1 is MDHEN and CDR2 is SYDVKM in the germline V gene. The CDR3 DNA reads TGTGCCAGCAGTTCCCCGCGACGTGTTAACACTGAAGCTTTCTTT. It specifies CASSSPRRVNTEAFF.

The chain links TRBV30 to TRBJ2-1; TRBD1 matches 7 bases. CDR3 size: 14 residues. Trimming at V came to 8 bases and at J to 8 bases, leaving 15 bases not matched to a gene. Germline loops: CDR1 GTSNPN, CDR2 SVGIG (reference sequence). The DNA of the CDR3 is TGTGCCCGCGATGAAAAGACAGGGATCGATGAGCAGTTCTTC. Its translation is CARDEKTGIDEQFF.

The V call is TRBV25-1, the J call TRBJ2-5, with D perhaps TRBD1 (5 bases). The germline V and J ends were trimmed by 5 bases and 2 bases, with 12 bases remaining between them. This CDR3 comprises 14 residues. CDR1 and CDR2 (germline): MGHDK, SYGVNS. The CDR3 sequence is CASSPSDRQETQYF. CDR3 DNA sequence: TGTGCCAGCAGTCCCTCTGACAGACAAGAGACCCAGTACTTC.

This clonotype was counted only a few times. The chain joins TRBV7-9 to TRBJ2-3; TRBD1 matches at 8 bases. The CDR3 is 15 amino acids. CDR1 is SEHNR and CDR2 is FQNEAQ in the germline V gene (reference sequence). The ends lost 4 bases at V and 3 bases at J; junction bases unmatched: 6. CDR3 sequence: CASSYDRGRTDTQYF. CDR3 bases: TGTGCCAGCAGCTACGACAGGGGAAGGACAGATACGCAGTATTTT.

Only one count was recorded for this clonotype. The J gene is TRBJ2-1, the V gene TRBV7-9, with 8 bases lining up with TRBD2. The germline gives CDR1 SEHNR, CDR2 FQNEAQ (reference sequence). This CDR3 comprises 15 residues. The ends lost 7 bases at V and 0 bases at J; junction bases unmatched: 5. The CDR3 protein is CASTPGTSSYNEQFF. The CDR3 nucleotides are TGTGCCAGCACCCCAGGGACTAGCTCCTACAATGAGCAGTTCTTC.

V usage is TRBV7-2 and J usage is TRBJ1-2; D not resolved. Trimming cost V 3 bases and J 4 bases, with 6 bases left between them. The CDR3 is 12 amino acids. Germline V lookup: CDR1 SGHTA, CDR2 FQGNSA. The CDR3 DNA is TGTGCCAGCAGCTTGGACTTCTATGGCTACACCTTC. It codes for CASSLDFYGYTF.

This clonotype has at least ten counts. The chain uses TRBV28 and TRBJ2-5, with 9 positions matching TRBD1. V shed 6 bases, J shed 4 bases, and the junction held 6 bases outside the gene matches. Germline V gives CDR1 MDHEN, CDR2 SYDVKM. The CDR3 has 14 amino acids. In DNA form, the CDR3 reads TGTGCCAGCAGCCTACAGGGGGCACGAGAGACCCAGTACTTC. This codes for CASSLQGARETQYF.

The chain is built from TRBV4-1 and TRBJ2-7; D remains ambiguous. Germline V gives CDR1 MGHRA, CDR2 YSYEKL. The CDR3 consists of 14 residues. Trimming cost V 3 bases and J 1 base, with 10 bases left between them. DNA of the CDR3: TGCGCCAGCAGCCACGGCACAGAATCCTACGAGCAGTACTTC. Its translation: CASSHGTESYEQYF.

This clonotype was detected many times. The chain couples TRBV24-1 to TRBJ2-2, with D perhaps TRBD1 (6 bases). V lost 7 bases and J 0 bases, leaving 8 bases between the germline ends. Germline assignment: CDR1 KGHDR and CDR2 SFDVKD. The CDR3 has 14 amino acids. CDR3 DNA sequence: TGTGCCACCAGAGACAGGACGAACACCGGGGAGCTGTTTTTT. Residues: CATRDRTNTGELFF.

The V and J genes are TRBV3-1 and TRBJ2-7; D is undetermined. V dropped 0 bases and J dropped 6 bases, with 15 bases sitting between them. In germline, CDR1 is LGHDT, CDR2 YNNKEL (reference sequence). CDR3 length: 15 amino acids. The CDR3: CASSQDSRVFLEQYF. CDR3 in DNA: TGTGCCAGCAGCCAAGATAGCCGGGTATTCCTCGAGCAGTACTTC.

J is TRBJ2-7 and V is TRBV20-1, with D possibly being TRBD2 (6 bases). Germline V gene lookup returns CDR1 DFQATT and CDR2 SNEGSKA (reference sequence). Trimming removed 5 bases at V and 4 bases at J, with 24 bases between. The CDR3 is made up of 16 amino acids. CDR3 DNA sequence: TGCAGTGCTCCAAAAGATAGCGGTACGGCAGGGTACGAGCAGTACTTC. Translating gives CSAPKDSGTAGYEQYF.

V gene TRBV2 combines with J gene TRBJ2-1; 9 bases are a match to TRBD2. The CDR3 extends over 16 amino acids. With V trimmed by 2 bases and J by 3 bases, 5 bases remained unmatched. Germline CDR1 reads SNHLY; CDR2 reads FYNNEI. In DNA, the CDR3 is TGTGCCAGCAGTGAACTTCCTAGCGGGAACTACAATGAGCAGTTCTTC. It yields the protein CASSELPSGNYNEQFF.

This clonotype was observed at least ten times. V and J are TRBV6-1 and TRBJ2-2, with D possibly TRBD2 on 7 matching bases. The CDR3 sequence is 16 residues long. CDR1 and CDR2 (germline): MNHNS, SASEGT. The V end was cut by 1 base, the J end by 4 bases, with 13 bases between. The CDR3 nucleotides are TGTGCCAGCAGTGAAGAGGGGGGGCGAATCACCGGGGAGCTGTTTTTT. The encoded protein is CASSEEGGRITGELFF.

This clonotype was counted ten times or more. The CDR3 loop reads CASSQDFFPAGVYGYTF. The CDR3 DNA sequence: TGTGCCAGCAGCCAAGATTTTTTTCCCGCAGGGGTTTATGGCTACACCTTC. The rearrangement uses TRBV3-1 and TRBJ1-2; D might be TRBD1 (6 bases). CDR3 size: 17 residues. From germline, CDR1 is LGHDT and CDR2 YNNKEL (reference sequence). The V gene lost 0 bases and the J gene lost 5 bases, with 19 bases spanning the gap. The variable domain in full, with the rest retrieved from reference TRBV3-1 and TRBJ1-2, is DTAVSQTPKYLVTQMGNDKSIKCEQNLGHDTMYWYKQDSKKFLKIMFSYNNKELIINETVPNRFSPKSPDKAHLNLHINSLELGDSAVYFCASSQDFFPAGVYGYTFGSGTRLTVV.

The table lists this clonotype with a few counts. The chain employs TRBV29-1 and TRBJ2-5; TRBD2 matches at 12 bases. The CDR3 consists of 15 residues. V was clipped by 6 bases and J by 2 bases; unmatched bases: 7. Germline V gives CDR1 SQVTM, CDR2 ANQGSEA. The CDR3 protein is CSVGGLAGPQETQYF. The CDR3 coding sequence is TGCAGCGTGGGAGGACTAGCGGGACCTCAAGAGACCCAGTACTTC. Filled out from reference TRBV29-1 and TRBJ2-5, the complete variable domain reads SAVISQKPSRDICQRGTSLTIQCQVDSQVTMMFWYRQQPGQSLTLIATANQGSEATYESGFVIDKFPISRPNLTFSTLTVSNMSPEDSSIYLCSVGGLAGPQETQYFGPGTRLLVL.

The V gene is TRBV19, the J gene TRBJ1-2; D possibly corresponds to TRBD1 (6 bases). Trimming took off 6 bases at V and 6 bases at J, with 14 bases between the two ends. The CDR3 runs to 13 residues. Germline V lookup: CDR1 LNHDA, CDR2 SQIVND (reference sequence). The CDR3 coding sequence is TGTGCCAGTAGCCAGGGGATTTCGGATGGCTACACCTTC. This sequence encodes CASSQGISDGYTF. Full variable domain (missing parts from reference TRBV19 and TRBJ1-2): DGGITQSPKYLFRKEGQNVTLSCEQNLNHDAMYWYRQDPGQGLRLIYYSQIVNDFQKGDIAEGYSVSREKKESFPLTVTSAQKNPTAFYLCASSQGISDGYTFGSGTRLTVV.

This clonotype was found a few times. The chain uses TRBV7-9 and TRBJ2-2; 12 nucleotides line up with TRBD2. This CDR3 is built from 18 residues. The germline CDR1 and CDR2 sequences are SEHNR and FQNEAQ (reference sequence). With V trimmed by 1 base and J by 1 base, 4 bases remained unmatched. CDR3 region: CASSLGVTSGRNTGELFF. CDR3 nucleotide sequence: TGTGCCAGCAGCTTAGGAGTGACTAGCGGGAGGAACACCGGGGAGCTGTTTTTT.

In its sample, this clonotype was seen many times. This chain uses TRBV2 with TRBJ1-5; perhaps TRBD1 as D (6 bases). Trimming removed 4 bases from V and 3 bases from J, with 10 bases in between. CDR1 and CDR2 from the germline V gene are SNHLY and FYNNEI. The CDR3 has 14 residues. In DNA, the CDR3 is TGTGCCAGCAGTGTTCAGGGGAACAATCAGCCCCAGCATTTT. This codes for CASSVQGNNQPQHF. Full variable domain (outside the CDR3, taken from reference TRBV2 and TRBJ1-5): EPEVTQTPSHQVTQMGQEVILRCVPISNHLYFYWYRQILGQKVEFLVSFYNNEISEKSEIFDDQFSVERPDGSNFTLKIRSTKLEDSAMYFCASSVQGNNQPQHFGDGTRLSIL.

This clonotype was seen ten or more times. The chain uses TRBV12-3 or TRBV12-4 and TRBJ1-2, with 9 nucleotides matching TRBD1. V was clipped by 6 bases and J by 4 bases; unmatched bases: 12. The CDR3 consists of 16 residues. CDR3 in amino acids: CASRGQGGRLGYGYTF. The CDR3 nucleotides read TGTGCCAGCAGGGGACAGGGAGGAAGGCTAGGCTATGGCTACACCTTC.

This clonotype was counted many times. V is TRBV5-1 and J is TRBJ2-7; perhaps TRBD1 as D (6 bases). Germline V gene data show CDR1 as SGHRS and CDR2 as YFSETQ. The V end was cut by 7 bases, the J end by 7 bases, with 21 bases between. This CDR3 has 14 residues. CDR3: CASSIGTGSEEQYF. The CDR3 DNA reads as TGCGCCAGCTCCATCGGAACAGGGAGTGAGGAGCAGTACTTC.